Below are 15 T cell receptor beta chains sequenced from a single sample in a study of blood T cell repertoires in COVID-19. Sequencing was performed with immunoSEQ multiplex PCR; in TCRdb, only in-frame clones are kept and a portion is missing. The table records tens of thousands of clones, roughly 74% of them present only once. Sequencing was done on a sample of peripheral blood. The receptors here all came from a human donor in a cohort sampled during active COVID-19.

The chain employs TRBV2 and TRBJ1-3, with 7 bases aligning to TRBD1. Trimming cost V 10 bases and J 2 bases; bases outside gene matches: 5. Germline values: CDR1 SNHLY, CDR2 FYNNEI. The CDR3 has 13 residues. CDR3 nucleotides: TGTGCCACATCGACAGGGCCTGGAAACACCATATATTTT. This sequence encodes CATSTGPGNTIYF.

This rearrangement joins TRBV2 to TRBJ1-1; no clear D. Germline loops: CDR1 SNHLY, CDR2 FYNNEI. V lost 4 bases, J lost 7 bases, and 10 bases lay in between. The CDR3 is 12 amino acids. CDR3 region: CASSVWSGEAFF. CDR3 bases: TGTGCCAGCAGTGTATGGAGTGGTGAAGCTTTCTTT.

This chain uses TRBV5-1 with TRBJ2-3; 8 bases fit TRBD2. The length of the CDR3 is 17 residues. Unmatched junction bases numbered 8, after V lost 0 bases and J lost 2 bases. CDR1 and CDR2 from the germline V gene are SGHRS and YFSETQ. Written as DNA, the CDR3 is TGCGCCAGCAGCTTGGGGAAAGCGGGGGCTTTCACAGATACGCAGTATTTT. Encoded protein: CASSLGKAGAFTDTQYF.

This chain uses TRBV9 with TRBJ1-2; D unclear. V was shortened by 0 bases and J by 0 bases, with 9 bases between the two germline ends. This CDR3 has 15 amino acids. Germline loops: CDR1 SGDLS, CDR2 YYNGEE. DNA of the CDR3: TGTGCCAGCAGCGTAGGAACGTTAGCTAACTATGGCTACACCTTC. It codes for CASSVGTLANYGYTF.

This clone was found a few times. As DNA, the CDR3 is TGTGCCAGCAGCTTAGATTATGGGGACAGGGGCCGCCTCTACGAGCAGTACTTC. This codes for CASSLDYGDRGRLYEQYF. The J gene is TRBJ2-7, the V gene TRBV7-9; 10 nucleotides align to TRBD1. The CDR3 is 18 amino acids. Losses at the gene ends were 1 base for V and 3 bases for J; bases not matched to a gene: 12. The V gene's germline CDR1 is SEHNR and CDR2 FQNEAQ (reference sequence).

On this clone itself: One end of the junction varies from germline; a read error may be responsible. The chain joins TRBV5-5 to TRBJ2-1; 7 positions agree with TRBD1. Germline V CDR1 and CDR2: SGHKS, YYEKEE (reference sequence). This CDR3 is built from 15 residues. CDR3 loop: CASNLVGGAGNEQFF. CDR3 DNA sequence: TGTGCCAGCAACTTGGTAGGGGGCGCGGGCAATGAGCAGTTCTTC.

The V gene is TRBV2, the J gene TRBJ2-1; D is ambiguous. This CDR3 spans 13 amino acids. Germline CDR1 is SNHLY and CDR2 is FYNNEI. V lost 2 bases, J lost 8 bases, and 10 bases lay in between. CDR3 region: CASSELSFDEQFF. DNA for the CDR3: TGTGCCAGCAGTGAACTCTCCTTCGATGAGCAGTTCTTC.

V usage is TRBV5-1 and J usage is TRBJ1-1; 7 positions match TRBD1. V shed 0 bases and J 6 bases; nucleotides not matched to a gene: 5. This CDR3 spans 14 amino acids. The V gene's germline CDR1 is SGHRS and CDR2 YFSETQ. CDR3 DNA sequence: TGCGCCAGCAGCTTGGGAGGCAGGGGGTCTGAAGCTTTCTTT. Its translation is CASSLGGRGSEAFF. Combining the CDR3 with reference TRBV5-1 and TRBJ1-1 gives the whole variable domain KAGVTQTPRYLIKTRGQQVTLSCSPISGHRSVSWYQQTPGQGLQFLFEYFSETQRNKGNFPGRFSGRQFSNSRSEMNVSTLELGDSALYLCASSLGGRGSEAFFGQGTRLTVV.

V usage is TRBV5-1 and J usage is TRBJ2-3; TRBD2 matches at 7 bases. This CDR3 comprises 15 residues. V lost 5 bases to trimming and J lost 5 bases; unmatched junction nucleotides: 11. Germline V gene data show CDR1 as SGHRS and CDR2 as YFSETQ. CDR3 region: CASRRATRGEDTQYF. CDR3 coding DNA: TGCGCCAGCAGAAGGGCTACCCGGGGGGAAGATACGCAGTATTTT. Full variable domain (outside the CDR3, taken from reference TRBV5-1 and TRBJ2-3): KAGVTQTPRYLIKTRGQQVTLSCSPISGHRSVSWYQQTPGQGLQFLFEYFSETQRNKGNFPGRFSGRQFSNSRSEMNVSTLELGDSALYLCASRRATRGEDTQYFGPGTRLTVL.

This clone occurred once. The chain links TRBV29-1 to TRBJ2-5; a possible D gene is TRBD1 (6 bases). The germline V and J ends were trimmed by 0 bases and 5 bases, with 13 bases remaining between them. Germline CDR1 reads SQVTM; CDR2 reads ANQGSEA. This CDR3 has 14 residues. The CDR3 sequence: CSVEDGTGWETQYF. CDR3 coding DNA: TGCAGCGTTGAAGACGGAACAGGGTGGGAGACCCAGTACTTC.

V is TRBV5-1 and J is TRBJ2-6; TRBD2 matches at 7 bases. V was clipped by 3 bases and J by 0 bases; unmatched bases: 9. CDR3 length: 18 amino acids. CDR1 is SGHRS, CDR2 YFSETQ, per germline. CDR3 sequence: CASSSRAGSNSGANVLTF. In DNA, the CDR3 is TGCGCCAGCAGCTCACGAGCGGGATCGAACTCTGGGGCCAACGTCCTGACTTTC.

The CDR3, as DNA: TGTGCCAGCTCACCACCCAAGGGAGCAATAAATTGGGAGCTGTTTTTT. This encodes CASSPPKGAINWELFF. This chain joins TRBV18 and TRBJ2-2, with D possibly TRBD2 on 5 matching bases. The CDR3 consists of 16 residues. Germline CDR1 reads KGHSH; CDR2 reads LQKENI. The V gene lost 0 bases and the J gene lost 9 bases, with 17 bases spanning the gap.

This clone was counted a few times. The chain combines TRBV3-1 (or the pseudogene TRBV3-2) with TRBJ1-5; a possible D gene is TRBD1 (6 bases). CDR1 LGHDT and CDR2 YNNKEL come from the germline V gene (reference sequence). The CDR3 is made up of 14 amino acids. V lost 1 base and J lost 8, with 12 bases in between. CDR3 sequence reads: CASSQGTAGEPQHF. The CDR3 coding sequence is TGTGCCAGCAGCCAAGGGACAGCTGGCGAGCCCCAGCATTTT.

The CDR3 DNA follows: TGTGCCAGCAGTGCGTCCACAGATACGCAGTATTTT. It specifies CASSASTDTQYF. The gene calls are TRBV25-1 and TRBJ2-3, with unresolved D. Trimming pared 4 bases from V and 2 bases from J, leaving 4 bases between. CDR3 length equals 12 residues. CDR1 MGHDK and CDR2 SYGVNS come from the germline V gene.

V and J are TRBV7-2 and TRBJ1-5; D gene ambiguous. The germline V gene encodes CDR1 SGHTA and CDR2 FQGNSA. Trimming took 2 bases from V and 0 from J, leaving 8 bases between them. This CDR3 is 15 amino acids long. The CDR3 sequence is CASSLQDYSNQPQHF. The CDR3 DNA reads TGTGCCAGCAGCTTACAAGACTATAGCAATCAGCCCCAGCATTTT.